The 2 T cell receptor beta chains in this list originate from one sample, sequenced in a study of STAT5B mutations in CD4+ large granular lymphocyte leukemia. The table came from immunoSEQ multiplex PCR; TCRdb's copy has only in-frame clones and leaves some out. The table has 40,000 or so clones, about 80% seen once. The specimen sequenced was CD4+ T cells from blood buffy coats. These receptors were taken from a human donor in good health.

This clone appeared once. The genes are TRBV18 and TRBJ1-5, with 12 nucleotides matching TRBD1. The CDR3 contains 16 residues. V was clipped by 4 bases and J by 4 bases; unmatched bases: 5. CDR1 is KGHSH, CDR2 LQKENI, per germline. Here the CDR3 DNA reads TGTGCCAGCTCACTCGGGACAGGGGGCCTTAATCAGCCCCAGCATTTT. Translation: CASSLGTGGLNQPQHF.

This clone was detected only a few times. The chain joins TRBV27 to TRBJ1-5; TRBD1 might be the D (5 bases). The germline V gene encodes CDR1 MNHEY and CDR2 SMNVEV (reference sequence). The length of the CDR3 is 14 residues. The germline V and J ends were trimmed by 4 bases and 6 bases, with 13 bases remaining between them. CDR3 DNA: TGTGCCAGCAGTTCCGGGCAGGGACTTCAGCCCCAGCATTTT. As protein: CASSSGQGLQPQHF.